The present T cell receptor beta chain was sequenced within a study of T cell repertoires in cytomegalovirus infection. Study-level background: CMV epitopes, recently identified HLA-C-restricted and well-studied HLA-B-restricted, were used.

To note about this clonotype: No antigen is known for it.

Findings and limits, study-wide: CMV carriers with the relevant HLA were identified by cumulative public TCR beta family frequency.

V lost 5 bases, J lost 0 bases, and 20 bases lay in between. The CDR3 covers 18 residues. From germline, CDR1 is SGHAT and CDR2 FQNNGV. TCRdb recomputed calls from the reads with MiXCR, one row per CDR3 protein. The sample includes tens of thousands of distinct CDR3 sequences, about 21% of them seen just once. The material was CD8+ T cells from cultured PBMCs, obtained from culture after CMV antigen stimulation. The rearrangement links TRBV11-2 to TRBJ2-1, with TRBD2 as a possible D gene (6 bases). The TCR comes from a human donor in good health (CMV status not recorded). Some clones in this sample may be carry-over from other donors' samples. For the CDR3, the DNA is TGTGCCAGCAGCCGTCCCGGGGGTCAGTTCAGCTCCTACAATGAGCAGTTCTTC. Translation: CASSRPGGQFSSYNEQFF. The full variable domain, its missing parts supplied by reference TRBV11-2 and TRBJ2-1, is EAGVAQSPRYKIIEKRQSVAFWCNPISGHATLYWYQQILGQGPKLLIQFQNNGVVDDSQLPKDRFSAERLKGVDSTLKIQPAKLEDSAVYLCASSRPGGQFSSYNEQFFGPGTRLTVL.